This entry concerns a single T cell receptor beta chain. This sample was included in a study of blood T cell repertoires in COVID-19. Original analysis: The assay estimated nucleated cells by amplifying reference gene primers. Using immunoSEQ multiplex PCR, the repertoire was profiled, and TCRdb retains in-frame clones only, with some absent. That table supplies the V and J calls and clone size; D and trimming were determined from the DNA. The data hold more than 95,000 clones, with 90% observed a single time. The CDR3 has 14 amino acids. The V gene's germline CDR1 is MNHEY and CDR2 SMNVEV (reference sequence). The V and J ends lost 6 bases and 9 bases, in that order; junction bases with no gene match: 12.

The clonotype originates from a human donor with active COVID-19. The donor label of this sample is uncertain. Sequencing used peripheral blood. The V gene is TRBV27, the J gene TRBJ1-1; TRBD1 matches at 8 bases. The CDR3 region is CASSPLNRGAKAFF. The CDR3 DNA is TGTGCCAGCAGCCCCCTTAACAGGGGGGCGAAAGCTTTCTTT.